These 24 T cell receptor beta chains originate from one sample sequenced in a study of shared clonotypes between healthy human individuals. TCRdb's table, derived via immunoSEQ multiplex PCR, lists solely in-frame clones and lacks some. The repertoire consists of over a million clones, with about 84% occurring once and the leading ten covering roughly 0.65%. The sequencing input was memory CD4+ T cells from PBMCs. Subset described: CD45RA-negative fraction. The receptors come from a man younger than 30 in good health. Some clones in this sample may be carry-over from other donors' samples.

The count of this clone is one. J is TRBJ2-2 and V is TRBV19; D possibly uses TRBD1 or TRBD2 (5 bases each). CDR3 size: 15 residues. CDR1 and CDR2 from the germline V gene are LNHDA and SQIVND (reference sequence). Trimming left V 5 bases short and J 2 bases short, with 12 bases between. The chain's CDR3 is CASSYRDGNTGELFF. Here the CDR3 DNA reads TGTGCCAGTAGTTACCGGGACGGCAACACCGGGGAGCTGTTTTTT. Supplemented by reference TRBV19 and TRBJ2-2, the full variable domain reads DGGITQSPKYLFRKEGQNVTLSCEQNLNHDAMYWYRQDPGQGLRLIYYSQIVNDFQKGDIAEGYSVSREKKESFPLTVTSAQKNPTAFYLCASSYRDGNTGELFFGEGSRLTVL.

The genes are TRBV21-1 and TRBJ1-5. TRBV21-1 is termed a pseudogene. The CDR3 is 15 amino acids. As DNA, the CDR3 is TGTGCCAGCAGCAGGTCAGCATATAGCAATCAGCCCCAGCATTTT. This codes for CASSRSAYSNQPQHF.

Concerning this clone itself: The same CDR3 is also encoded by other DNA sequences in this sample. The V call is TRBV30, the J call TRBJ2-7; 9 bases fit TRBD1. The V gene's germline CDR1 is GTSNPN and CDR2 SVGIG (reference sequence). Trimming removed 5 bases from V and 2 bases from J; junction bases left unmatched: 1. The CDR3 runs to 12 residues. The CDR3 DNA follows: TGTGCCTGGGGACAGGGGACCTACGAGCAGTACTTC. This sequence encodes CAWGQGTYEQYF.

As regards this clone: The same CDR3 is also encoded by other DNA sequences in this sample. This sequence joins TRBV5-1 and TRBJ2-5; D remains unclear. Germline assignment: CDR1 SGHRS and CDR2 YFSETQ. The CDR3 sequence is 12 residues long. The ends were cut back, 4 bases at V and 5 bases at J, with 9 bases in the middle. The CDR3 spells CASSSLGETQYF. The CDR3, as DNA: TGCGCCAGCAGCAGCCTGGGGGAGACCCAGTACTTC.

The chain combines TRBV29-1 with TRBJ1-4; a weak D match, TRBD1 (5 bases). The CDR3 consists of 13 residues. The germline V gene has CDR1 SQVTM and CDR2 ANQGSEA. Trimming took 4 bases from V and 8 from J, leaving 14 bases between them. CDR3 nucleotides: TGCAGCGTTGGGGGACTCCCCGACGAAAAACTGTTTTTT. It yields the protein CSVGGLPDEKLFF.

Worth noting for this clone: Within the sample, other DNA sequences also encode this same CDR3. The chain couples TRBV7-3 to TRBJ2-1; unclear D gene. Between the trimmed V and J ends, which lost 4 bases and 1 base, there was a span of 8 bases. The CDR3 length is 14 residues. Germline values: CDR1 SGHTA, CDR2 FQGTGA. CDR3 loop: CASSSRGSYNEQFF. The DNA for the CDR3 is TGTGCCAGCAGCTCCCGAGGATCCTACAATGAGCAGTTCTTC.

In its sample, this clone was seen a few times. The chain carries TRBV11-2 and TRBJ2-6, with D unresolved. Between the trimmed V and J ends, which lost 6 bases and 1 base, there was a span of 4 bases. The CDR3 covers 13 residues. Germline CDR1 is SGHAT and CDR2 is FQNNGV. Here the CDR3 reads CASRRSGANVLTF. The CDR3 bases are TGTGCCAGCAGAAGATCTGGGGCCAACGTCCTGACTTTC.

CDR3 sequence (DNA): TGTGCCAGCAGTTACTCTTCCGGGAGGGGCCAAGAGACCCAGTACTTC. This codes for CASSYSSGRGQETQYF. The chain recombines TRBV6-5 with TRBJ2-5; 8 bases align to TRBD2. Unmatched junction bases numbered 4, after V lost 0 bases and J lost 1 base. The CDR3 sequence is 16 residues long. In germline, CDR1 is MNHEY, CDR2 SVGAGI.

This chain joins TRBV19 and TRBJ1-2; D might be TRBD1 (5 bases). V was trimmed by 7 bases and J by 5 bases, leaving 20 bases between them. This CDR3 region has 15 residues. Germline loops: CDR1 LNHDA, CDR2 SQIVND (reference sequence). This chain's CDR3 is CASTPRGPQGYGYTF. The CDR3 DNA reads TGTGCCAGTACCCCCCGGGGCCCGCAAGGATATGGCTACACCTTC.

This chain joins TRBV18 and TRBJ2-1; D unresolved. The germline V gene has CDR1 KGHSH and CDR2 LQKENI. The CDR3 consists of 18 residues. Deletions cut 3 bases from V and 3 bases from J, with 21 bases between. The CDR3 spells CASSPGIQESDYYNEQFF. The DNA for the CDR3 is TGTGCCAGCTCACCGGGTATCCAGGAATCCGATTACTACAATGAGCAGTTCTTC.

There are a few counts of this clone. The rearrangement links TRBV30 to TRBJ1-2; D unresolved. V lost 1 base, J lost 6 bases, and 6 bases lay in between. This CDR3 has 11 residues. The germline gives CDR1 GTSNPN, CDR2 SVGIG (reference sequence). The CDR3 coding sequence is TGTGCCTGGAGTGGGCGCGATGGCTACACCTTC. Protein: CAWSGRDGYTF. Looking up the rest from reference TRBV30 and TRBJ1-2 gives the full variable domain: SQTIHQWPATLVQPVGSPLSLECTVEGTSNPNLYWYRQAAGRGLQLLFYSVGIGQISSEVPQNLSASRPQDRQFILSSKKLLLSDSGFYLCAWSGRDGYTFGSGTRLTVV.

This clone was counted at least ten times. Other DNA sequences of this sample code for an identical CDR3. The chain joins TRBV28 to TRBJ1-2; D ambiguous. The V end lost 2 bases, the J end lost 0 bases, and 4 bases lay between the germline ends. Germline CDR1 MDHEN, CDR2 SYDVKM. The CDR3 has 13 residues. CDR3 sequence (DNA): TGTGCCAGCAGTTTAACAGCTAACTATGGCTACACCTTC. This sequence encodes CASSLTANYGYTF.

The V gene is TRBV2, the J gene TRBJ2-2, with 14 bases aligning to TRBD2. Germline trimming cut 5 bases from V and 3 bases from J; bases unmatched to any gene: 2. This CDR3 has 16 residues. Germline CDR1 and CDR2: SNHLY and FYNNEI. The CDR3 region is CASSLTSGRDTGELFF. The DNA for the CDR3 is TGTGCCAGCAGTCTGACTAGCGGGAGGGACACCGGGGAGCTGTTTTTT.

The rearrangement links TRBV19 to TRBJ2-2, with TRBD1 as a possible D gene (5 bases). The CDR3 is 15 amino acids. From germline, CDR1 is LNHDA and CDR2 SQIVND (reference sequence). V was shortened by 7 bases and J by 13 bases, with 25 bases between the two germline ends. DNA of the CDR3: TGTGCCAGTATCAAAGGGGCAGGGCAGCCTACTTTGCTGTTTTTT. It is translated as CASIKGAGQPTLLFF.

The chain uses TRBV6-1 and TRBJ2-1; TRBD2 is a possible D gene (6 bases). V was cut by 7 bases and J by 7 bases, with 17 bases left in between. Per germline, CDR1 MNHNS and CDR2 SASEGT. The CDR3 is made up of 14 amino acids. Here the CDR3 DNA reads TGTGCCAGCACGACCACTAGCATTAAAAATGAGCAGTTCTTC. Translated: CASTTTSIKNEQFF.

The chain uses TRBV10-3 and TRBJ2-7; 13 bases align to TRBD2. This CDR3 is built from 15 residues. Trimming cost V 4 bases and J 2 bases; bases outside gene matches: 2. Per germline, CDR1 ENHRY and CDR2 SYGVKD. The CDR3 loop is CAISGGTSGTYEQYF. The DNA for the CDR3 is TGTGCCATCAGTGGTGGGACTAGCGGGACCTACGAGCAGTACTTC.

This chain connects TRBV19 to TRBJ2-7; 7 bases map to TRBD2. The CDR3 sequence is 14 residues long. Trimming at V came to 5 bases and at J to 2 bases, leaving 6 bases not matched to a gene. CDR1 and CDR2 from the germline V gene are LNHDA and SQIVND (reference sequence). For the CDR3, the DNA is TGTGCCAGTAGTGCTATAGGGACTACCTACGAGCAGTACTTC. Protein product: CASSAIGTTYEQYF.

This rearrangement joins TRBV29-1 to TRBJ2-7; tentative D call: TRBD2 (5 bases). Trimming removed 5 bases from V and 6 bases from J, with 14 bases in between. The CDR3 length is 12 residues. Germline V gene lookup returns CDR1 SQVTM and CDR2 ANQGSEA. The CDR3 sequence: CSVSGERGEQYF. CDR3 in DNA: TGCAGCGTTTCCGGAGAACGGGGCGAGCAGTACTTC.

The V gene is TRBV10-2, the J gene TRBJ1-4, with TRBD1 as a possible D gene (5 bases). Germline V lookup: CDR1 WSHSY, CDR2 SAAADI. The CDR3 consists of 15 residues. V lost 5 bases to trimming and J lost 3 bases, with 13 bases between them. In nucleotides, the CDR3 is TGCGCCAGCAGTCACCGCGGGGGAGCTAATGAAAAACTGTTTTTT. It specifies CASSHRGGANEKLFF.

CDR3 nucleotides: TGTGCCAGCAGTTACCGTTCTGGAGGCTACACCTTC. It encodes CASSYRSGGYTF. This chain joins TRBV28 and TRBJ1-2; D ambiguous. CDR3 length equals 12 residues. The germline gives CDR1 MDHEN, CDR2 SYDVKM. Deletions cut 4 bases from V and 8 bases from J, with 11 bases between.

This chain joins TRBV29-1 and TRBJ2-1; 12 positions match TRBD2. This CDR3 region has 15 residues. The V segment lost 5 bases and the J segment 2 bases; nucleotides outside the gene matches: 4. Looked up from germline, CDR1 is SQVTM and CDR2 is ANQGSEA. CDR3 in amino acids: CSVRRLAGAYNEQFF. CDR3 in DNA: TGCAGCGTTAGACGACTAGCGGGAGCCTACAATGAGCAGTTCTTC.

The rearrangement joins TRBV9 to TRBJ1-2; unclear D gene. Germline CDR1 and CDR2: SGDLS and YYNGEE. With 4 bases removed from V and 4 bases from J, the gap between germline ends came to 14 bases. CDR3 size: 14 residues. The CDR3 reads CASSLSLVGYGYTF. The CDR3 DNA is TGTGCCAGCAGCTTAAGCCTGGTAGGCTATGGCTACACCTTC.

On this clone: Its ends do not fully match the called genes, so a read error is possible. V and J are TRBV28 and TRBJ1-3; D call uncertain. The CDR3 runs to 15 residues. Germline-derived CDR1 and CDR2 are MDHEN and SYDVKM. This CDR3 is CVSSLFIPYGNTIYF. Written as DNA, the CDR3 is TGTGTCAGCAGTTTATTCATCCCTTATGGAAACACCATATATTTT.

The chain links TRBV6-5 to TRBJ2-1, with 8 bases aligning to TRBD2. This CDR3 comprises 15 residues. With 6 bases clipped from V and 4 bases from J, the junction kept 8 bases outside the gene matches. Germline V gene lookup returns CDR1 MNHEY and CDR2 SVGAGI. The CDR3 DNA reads TGTGCCAGCAGCTCCAGCGGGAGTCGGTACAATGAGCAGTTCTTC. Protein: CASSSSGSRYNEQFF.